This TCR beta chain was documented in a study of blood T cell repertoires in COVID-19. Study overall: Specimens from acute and convalescent COVID-19 originated in the United States, Italy and Spain. The analysed material was cDNA or gDNA that came from T cells, B-cell-depleted T cells, or PBMCs.

Original handling: Estimation of nucleated cell counts was performed using reference gene primer amplification. Some clones are missing from TCRdb's copy, which holds only in-frame ones; the method was immunoSEQ multiplex PCR. V and J calls and clone size come straight from that table; D and trimming were deduced from the DNA. The data show about 99,000 clones, roughly 84% seen once. Sequences were obtained from peripheral blood. The receptor was derived from a man aged 65 to 79 with active or convalescent COVID-19.

This CDR3 is CATSRGGKVTNEKLFF. DNA of the CDR3: TGTGCCACCAGCAGGGGGGGGAAAGTAACTAATGAAAAACTGTTTTTT. J is TRBJ1-4 and V is TRBV15; D perhaps matches TRBD1 (5 bases). The germline V and J ends were trimmed by 3 bases and 1 base, with 12 bases remaining between them. The germline V gene has CDR1 LNHNV and CDR2 YYDKDF (reference sequence). The CDR3 is 16 residues long. Supplemented by reference TRBV15 and TRBJ1-4, the full variable domain reads DAMVIQNPRYQVTQFGKPVTLSCSQTLNHNVMYWYQQKSSQAPKLLFHYYDKDFNNEADTPDNFQSRRPNTSFCFLDIRSPGLGDTAMYLCATSRGGKVTNEKLFFGSGTQLSVL.